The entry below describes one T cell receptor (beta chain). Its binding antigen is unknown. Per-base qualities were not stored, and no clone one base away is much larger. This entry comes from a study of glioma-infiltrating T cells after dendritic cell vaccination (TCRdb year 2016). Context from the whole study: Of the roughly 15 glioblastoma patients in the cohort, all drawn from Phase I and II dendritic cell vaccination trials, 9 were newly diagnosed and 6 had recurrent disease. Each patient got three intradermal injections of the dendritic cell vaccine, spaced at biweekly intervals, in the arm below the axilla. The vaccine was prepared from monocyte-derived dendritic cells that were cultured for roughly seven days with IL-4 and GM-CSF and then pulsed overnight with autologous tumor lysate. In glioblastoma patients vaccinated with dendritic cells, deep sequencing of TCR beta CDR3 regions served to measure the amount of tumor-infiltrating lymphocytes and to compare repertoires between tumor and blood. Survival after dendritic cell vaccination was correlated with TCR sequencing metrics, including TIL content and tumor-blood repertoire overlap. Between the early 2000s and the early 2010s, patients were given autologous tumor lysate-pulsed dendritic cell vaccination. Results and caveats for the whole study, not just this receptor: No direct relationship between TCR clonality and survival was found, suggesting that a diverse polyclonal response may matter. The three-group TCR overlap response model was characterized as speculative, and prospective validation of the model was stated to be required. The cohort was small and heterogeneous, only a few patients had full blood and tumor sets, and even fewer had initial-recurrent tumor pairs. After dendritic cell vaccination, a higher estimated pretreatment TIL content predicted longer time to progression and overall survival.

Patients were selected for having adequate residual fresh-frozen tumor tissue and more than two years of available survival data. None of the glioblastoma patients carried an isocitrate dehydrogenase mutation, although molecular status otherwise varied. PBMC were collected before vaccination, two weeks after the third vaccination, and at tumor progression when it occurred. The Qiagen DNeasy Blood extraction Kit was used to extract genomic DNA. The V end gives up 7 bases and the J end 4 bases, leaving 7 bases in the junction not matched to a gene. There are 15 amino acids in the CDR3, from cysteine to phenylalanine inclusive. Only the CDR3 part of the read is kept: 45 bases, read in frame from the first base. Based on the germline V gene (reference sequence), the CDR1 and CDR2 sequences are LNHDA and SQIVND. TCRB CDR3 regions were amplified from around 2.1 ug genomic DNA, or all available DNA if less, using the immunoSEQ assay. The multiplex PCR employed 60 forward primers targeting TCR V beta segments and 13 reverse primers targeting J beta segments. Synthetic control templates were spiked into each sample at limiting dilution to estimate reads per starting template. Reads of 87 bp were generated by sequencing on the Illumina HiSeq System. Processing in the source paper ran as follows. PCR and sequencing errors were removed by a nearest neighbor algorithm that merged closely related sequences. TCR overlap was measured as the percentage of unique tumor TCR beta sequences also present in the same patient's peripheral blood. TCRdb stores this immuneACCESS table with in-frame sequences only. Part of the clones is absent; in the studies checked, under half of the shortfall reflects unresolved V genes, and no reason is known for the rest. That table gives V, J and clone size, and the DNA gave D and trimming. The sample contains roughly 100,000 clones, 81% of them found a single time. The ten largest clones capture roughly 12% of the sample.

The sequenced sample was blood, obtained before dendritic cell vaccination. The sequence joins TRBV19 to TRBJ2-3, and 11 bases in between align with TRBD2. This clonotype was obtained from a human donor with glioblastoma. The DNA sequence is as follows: TGTGCCAGTATGGTTAGCGGGGGGGCTCCAGATACGCAGTATTTT. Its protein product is CASMVSGGAPDTQYF.